Listed below are T cell receptor beta chains from one sample, sequenced in a study of blood T cells in healthy people across ages. TCRdb used MiXCR to reprocess the 5' RACE reads, holding one entry per CDR3 protein. The table records around 800,000 distinct CDR3 sequences, more than 25% of them present only once. These data were likewise used in another study, on T cells of mothers and their children.

Sequenced: blood. The receptor source for this set is a boy under 18 in good health. CDR3s include the opening cysteine and the closing phenylalanine or tryptophan. Fields, in order: clone size, CDR3 length, D gene, V gene, J gene, CDR3 protein, CDR3 DNA. A D gene is named only where the DNA matches it firmly. Some rows mark clone size as missing; the rest say once, few, many or name a class of expanded clone.

abundance: many; len: 13; d_gene: -; v_gene: TRBV29-1; j_gene: TRBJ2-5; CDR3aa: CSVIAGAGETQYF; CDR3nt: TGCAGCGTCATTGCCGGGGCGGGGGAGACCCAGTACTTC
abundance: few; len: 13; d_gene: -; v_gene: TRBV2; j_gene: TRBJ1-1; CDR3aa: CASSGEVSTEAFF; CDR3nt: TGTGCCAGCAGTGGAGAAGTCTCCACTGAAGCTTTCTTT
abundance: few; len: 14; d_gene: TRBD2; v_gene: TRBV2; j_gene: TRBJ2-5; CDR3aa: CASSTGTSGMTQYF; CDR3nt: TGTGCCAGCAGCACCGGGACTAGCGGGATGACCCAGTACTTC
abundance: -; len: 11; d_gene: -; v_gene: TRBV27; j_gene: TRBJ2-1; CDR3aa: CAGSGGNEQFF; CDR3nt: TGTGCCGGCAGTGGAGGCAATGAGCAGTTCTTC
abundance: -; len: 14; d_gene: -; v_gene: TRBV20-1; j_gene: TRBJ1-1; CDR3aa: CSAPQLGMRTEAFF; CDR3nt: TGCAGTGCGCCCCAACTTGGAATGCGCACTGAAGCTTTCTTT
abundance: -; len: 14; d_gene: -; v_gene: TRBV28; j_gene: TRBJ1-5; CDR3aa: CASRPDRENQPQHF; CDR3nt: TGTGCCAGCAGACCCGACAGAGAAAATCAGCCCCAGCATTTT
abundance: -; len: 13; d_gene: TRBD2; v_gene: TRBV9; j_gene: TRBJ2-7; CDR3aa: CASSVGLADEQYF; CDR3nt: TGTGCCAGCAGCGTAGGGCTAGCGGATGAGCAGTACTTC
abundance: few; len: 17; d_gene: TRBD1; v_gene: TRBV9; j_gene: TRBJ2-7; CDR3aa: CASSVAPRGQGAYEQYF; CDR3nt: TGTGCCAGCAGCGTCGCCCCAAGGGGACAGGGGGCCTACGAGCAGTACTTC
abundance: few; len: 15; d_gene: -; v_gene: TRBV9; j_gene: TRBJ2-3; CDR3aa: CASSVGAVESDTQYF; CDR3nt: TGTGCCAGCAGCGTAGGGGCAGTGGAGTCAGATACGCAGTATTTT
abundance: -; len: 15; d_gene: TRBD1; v_gene: TRBV7-9; j_gene: TRBJ2-5; CDR3aa: CASSLQTGGFETQYF; CDR3nt: TGTGCCAGCAGCTTACAGACAGGGGGCTTCGAGACCCAGTACTTC
abundance: few; len: 13; d_gene: -; v_gene: TRBV2; j_gene: TRBJ1-4; CDR3aa: CASRGVTNEKLFF; CDR3nt: TGTGCCAGCAGGGGGGTAACTAATGAAAAACTGTTTTTT
abundance: -; len: 16; d_gene: -; v_gene: TRBV7-9; j_gene: TRBJ2-3; CDR3aa: CAGSSRQGPPTDTQYF; CDR3nt: TGTGCCGGCAGCTCACGGCAGGGGCCTCCCACAGATACGCAGTATTTT
abundance: few; len: 15; d_gene: -; v_gene: TRBV9; j_gene: TRBJ2-5; CDR3aa: CASSVGTAIQETQYF; CDR3nt: TGTGCCAGCAGCGTAGGGACCGCGATCCAAGAGACCCAGTACTTC
abundance: -; len: 15; d_gene: -; v_gene: TRBV5-5; j_gene: TRBJ2-1; CDR3aa: CASSSLQGSGSEQFF; CDR3nt: TGTGCCAGCAGCTCCTTACAGGGTTCGGGCAGCGAGCAGTTCTTC
abundance: -; len: 14; d_gene: -; v_gene: TRBV15; j_gene: TRBJ2-2; CDR3aa: CATEWGANTGELFF; CDR3nt: TGTGCCACGGAGTGGGGCGCGAACACCGGGGAGCTGTTTTTT
abundance: -; len: 15; d_gene: -; v_gene: TRBV19; j_gene: TRBJ2-7; CDR3aa: CASSIRPDGSYEQYF; CDR3nt: TGTGCCAGTAGTATAAGGCCCGACGGATCCTACGAGCAGTACTTC
abundance: many; len: 16; d_gene: TRBD2; v_gene: TRBV20-1; j_gene: TRBJ2-3; CDR3aa: CSASLLGRGYTDTQYF; CDR3nt: TGCAGTGCTAGCTTACTAGGGAGGGGATACACAGATACGCAGTATTTT
abundance: -; len: 13; d_gene: -; v_gene: TRBV2; j_gene: TRBJ1-2; CDR3aa: CASSWTARGGYTF; CDR3nt: TGTGCCAGCAGCTGGACTGCTCGGGGTGGCTACACCTTC
abundance: few; len: 14; d_gene: TRBD1; v_gene: TRBV15; j_gene: TRBJ1-2; CDR3aa: CATSRGQGEGGYTF; CDR3nt: TGTGCCACCAGCCGGGGACAGGGGGAAGGAGGCTACACCTTC
abundance: -; len: 14; d_gene: -; v_gene: TRBV20-1; j_gene: TRBJ1-2; CDR3aa: CSARDPRGGRGYTF; CDR3nt: TGCAGTGCTAGAGACCCCAGGGGAGGGAGGGGCTACACCTTC
abundance: -; len: 15; d_gene: TRBD2; v_gene: TRBV2; j_gene: TRBJ2-1; CDR3aa: CASQGGLALNNEQFF; CDR3nt: TGTGCCTCGCAGGGTGGACTAGCGCTGAACAATGAGCAGTTCTTC
abundance: -; len: 14; d_gene: TRBD2; v_gene: TRBV6-5; j_gene: TRBJ2-2; CDR3aa: CASRRGLDTGELFF; CDR3nt: TGTGCCAGCAGGCGGGGACTAGACACCGGGGAGCTGTTTTTT
abundance: -; len: 17; d_gene: -; v_gene: TRBV7-3; j_gene: TRBJ2-6; CDR3aa: CANSLTVELSGANVLTF; CDR3nt: TGTGCCAACAGCCTGACAGTTGAACTCTCTGGGGCCAACGTCCTGACTTTC
abundance: -; len: 12; d_gene: -; v_gene: TRBV4-1; j_gene: TRBJ1-2; CDR3aa: CASSQISGGYTF; CDR3nt: TGCGCCAGCAGCCAAATTTCAGGAGGCTACACCTTC
abundance: few; len: 13; d_gene: -; v_gene: TRBV10-3; j_gene: TRBJ2-7; CDR3aa: CAISDGVMYEQYF; CDR3nt: TGTGCCATCAGTGATGGGGTTATGTACGAGCAGTACTTC
abundance: -; len: 15; d_gene: TRBD1; v_gene: TRBV7-9; j_gene: TRBJ2-7; CDR3aa: CASSLVGTADPEQYF; CDR3nt: TGTGCCAGCAGCTTGGTGGGGACAGCCGACCCCGAGCAGTACTTC
abundance: once; len: 16; d_gene: -; v_gene: TRBV6-5; j_gene: TRBJ2-4; CDR3aa: CASSRGSRLVKNIQYF; CDR3nt: TGTGCCAGCTCCCGAGGGAGCCGGCTAGTCAAAAACATTCAGTACTTC
abundance: -; len: 14; d_gene: -; v_gene: TRBV7-9; j_gene: TRBJ1-2; CDR3aa: CASSLAVGGDGYTF; CDR3nt: TGTGCCAGCAGCTTAGCGGTGGGGGGCGATGGCTACACCTTC
abundance: few; len: 14; d_gene: -; v_gene: TRBV7-3; j_gene: TRBJ1-1; CDR3aa: CASGQGGKNTEAFF; CDR3nt: TGTGCCAGCGGGCAGGGAGGTAAGAACACTGAAGCTTTCTTT
abundance: -; len: 12; d_gene: -; v_gene: TRBV7-9; j_gene: TRBJ1-1; CDR3aa: CASSPTSSEAFF; CDR3nt: TGTGCCAGCAGCCCCACGTCCTCTGAAGCTTTCTTT
abundance: few; len: 14; d_gene: TRBD2; v_gene: TRBV3-1; j_gene: TRBJ2-1; CDR3aa: CASSQIRGGALQFF; CDR3nt: TGTGCCAGCAGCCAAATTCGCGGGGGGGCCCTGCAGTTCTTC
abundance: -; len: 16; d_gene: -; v_gene: TRBV18; j_gene: TRBJ1-1; CDR3aa: CASSPNTAAMNTEAFF; CDR3nt: TGTGCCAGCTCACCAAATACGGCAGCGATGAACACTGAAGCTTTCTTT
abundance: -; len: 13; d_gene: TRBD1; v_gene: TRBV29-1; j_gene: TRBJ1-2; CDR3aa: CSVGGDRDGGYTF; CDR3nt: TGCAGCGTTGGTGGGGACAGGGACGGCGGCTACACCTTC
abundance: -; len: 14; d_gene: -; v_gene: TRBV5-1; j_gene: TRBJ1-1; CDR3aa: CASSRRRVSTEAFF; CDR3nt: TGCGCCAGCAGCCGTCGGCGGGTGAGCACTGAAGCTTTCTTT
abundance: few; len: 12; d_gene: -; v_gene: TRBV20-1; j_gene: TRBJ1-2; CDR3aa: CSAWTVVRGYTF; CDR3nt: TGCAGTGCTTGGACAGTCGTGAGGGGCTACACCTTC
abundance: few; len: 13; d_gene: TRBD2; v_gene: TRBV28; j_gene: TRBJ2-1; CDR3aa: CASRPGGFDEQFF; CDR3nt: TGTGCCAGCAGGCCCGGGGGGTTCGATGAGCAGTTCTTC
abundance: -; len: 16; d_gene: -; v_gene: TRBV28; j_gene: TRBJ2-6; CDR3aa: CASSPRRWDGANVLTF; CDR3nt: TGTGCCAGCAGTCCCCGGAGGTGGGATGGGGCCAACGTCCTGACTTTC
abundance: -; len: 14; d_gene: -; v_gene: TRBV6-5; j_gene: TRBJ2-7; CDR3aa: CASSSFRADNEQYF; CDR3nt: TGTGCCAGCAGTTCTTTCCGGGCGGACAACGAGCAGTACTTC
abundance: -; len: 15; d_gene: -; v_gene: TRBV7-3; j_gene: TRBJ2-1; CDR3aa: CASSPMAGANNEQFF; CDR3nt: TGTGCCAGCAGCCCAATGGCCGGGGCAAACAATGAGCAGTTCTTC
abundance: many; len: 10; d_gene: -; v_gene: TRBV24-1; j_gene: TRBJ2-7; CDR3aa: CATSDFEQYF; CDR3nt: TGTGCCACCAGTGATTTTGAGCAGTACTTC
abundance: -; len: 17; d_gene: TRBD2; v_gene: TRBV13; j_gene: TRBJ2-7; CDR3aa: CASSLGWSGGANYEQYF; CDR3nt: TGTGCCAGCAGCTTAGGATGGAGCGGGGGAGCCAACTACGAGCAGTACTTC
abundance: few; len: 12; d_gene: -; v_gene: TRBV5-5; j_gene: TRBJ1-1; CDR3aa: CATGHRNTEAFF; CDR3nt: TGTGCCACCGGTCACAGGAACACTGAAGCTTTCTTT
abundance: few; len: 14; d_gene: TRBD1; v_gene: TRBV3-1; j_gene: TRBJ2-5; CDR3aa: CASSPTGARETQYF; CDR3nt: TGTGCCAGCAGCCCCACAGGGGCGAGAGAGACCCAGTACTTC
abundance: few; len: 19; d_gene: TRBD1; v_gene: TRBV12-3/TRBV12-4; j_gene: TRBJ2-6; CDR3aa: CASSTTTGQGNSGANVLTF; CDR3nt: TGTGCCAGCAGTACAACTACGGGACAGGGTAACTCTGGGGCCAACGTCCTGACTTTC